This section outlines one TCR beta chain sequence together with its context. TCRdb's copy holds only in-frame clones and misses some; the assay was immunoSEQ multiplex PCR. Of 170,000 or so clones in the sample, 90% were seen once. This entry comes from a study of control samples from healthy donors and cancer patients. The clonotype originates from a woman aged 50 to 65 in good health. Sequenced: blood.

CDR3 in amino acids: CASSLIRSGLGGTEAFF. As DNA, the CDR3 is TGTGCCAGCAGCTTAATCCGGAGCGGCCTGGGGGGCACTGAAGCTTTCTTT. V is TRBV7-8 and J is TRBJ1-1; the D gene is possibly TRBD1 (5 bases). This CDR3 region has 17 residues. V gave up 2 bases and J gave up 4 bases, with 20 bases separating them. Germline CDR1 SGHVS, CDR2 FQNEAQ.